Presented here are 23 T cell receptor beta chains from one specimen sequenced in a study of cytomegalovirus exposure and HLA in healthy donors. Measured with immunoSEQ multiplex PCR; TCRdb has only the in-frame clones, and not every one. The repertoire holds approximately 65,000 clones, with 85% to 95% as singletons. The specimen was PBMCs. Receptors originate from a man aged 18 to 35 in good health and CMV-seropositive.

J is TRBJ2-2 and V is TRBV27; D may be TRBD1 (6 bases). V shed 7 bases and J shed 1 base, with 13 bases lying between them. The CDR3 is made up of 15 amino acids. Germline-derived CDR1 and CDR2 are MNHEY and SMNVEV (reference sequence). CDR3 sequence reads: CASTFLQGNTGELFF. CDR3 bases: TGTGCCAGCACATTTTTACAGGGGAACACCGGGGAGCTGTTTTTT.

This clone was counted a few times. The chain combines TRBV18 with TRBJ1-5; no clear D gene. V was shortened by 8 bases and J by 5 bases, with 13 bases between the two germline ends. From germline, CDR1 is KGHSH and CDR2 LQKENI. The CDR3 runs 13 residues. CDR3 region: CASTPGLDQPQHF. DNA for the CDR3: TGTGCCAGCACCCCGGGTCTTGATCAGCCCCAGCATTTT.

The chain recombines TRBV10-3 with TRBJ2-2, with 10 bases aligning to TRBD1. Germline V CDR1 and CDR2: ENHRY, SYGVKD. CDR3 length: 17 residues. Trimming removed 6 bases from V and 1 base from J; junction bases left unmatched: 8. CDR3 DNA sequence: TGTGCCATCAGGGGAGGACAGGGGGGGATGAACACCGGGGAGCTGTTTTTT. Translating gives CAIRGGQGGMNTGELFF.

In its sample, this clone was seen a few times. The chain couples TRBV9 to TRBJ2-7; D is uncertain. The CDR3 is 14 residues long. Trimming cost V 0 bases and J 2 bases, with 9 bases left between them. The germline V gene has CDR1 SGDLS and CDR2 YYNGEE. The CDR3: CASSVAERPYEQYF. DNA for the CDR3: TGTGCCAGCAGCGTAGCAGAGCGACCCTACGAGCAGTACTTC.

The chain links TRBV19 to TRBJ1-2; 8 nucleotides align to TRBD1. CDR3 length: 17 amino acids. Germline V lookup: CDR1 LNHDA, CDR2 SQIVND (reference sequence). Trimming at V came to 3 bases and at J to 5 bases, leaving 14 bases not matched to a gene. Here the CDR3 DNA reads TGTGCCAGTAGTATGATCCAGGGGGCGAGATATGGGTATGGCTACACCTTC. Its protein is CASSMIQGARYGYGYTF. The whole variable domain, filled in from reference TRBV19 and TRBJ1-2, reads DGGITQSPKYLFRKEGQNVTLSCEQNLNHDAMYWYRQDPGQGLRLIYYSQIVNDFQKGDIAEGYSVSREKKESFPLTVTSAQKNPTAFYLCASSMIQGARYGYGYTFGSGTRLTVV.

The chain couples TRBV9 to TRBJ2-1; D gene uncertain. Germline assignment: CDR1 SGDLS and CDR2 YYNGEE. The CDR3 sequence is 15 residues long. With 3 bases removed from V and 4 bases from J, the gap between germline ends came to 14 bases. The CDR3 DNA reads TGTGCCAGCAGCGACCACCCCAGGAAATACAATGAGCAGTTCTTC. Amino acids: CASSDHPRKYNEQFF.

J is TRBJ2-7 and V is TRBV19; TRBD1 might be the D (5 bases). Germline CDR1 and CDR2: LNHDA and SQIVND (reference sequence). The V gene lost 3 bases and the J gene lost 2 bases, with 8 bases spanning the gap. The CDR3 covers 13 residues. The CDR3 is CASSIQDTYEQYF. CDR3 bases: TGTGCCAGTAGTATTCAGGACACCTACGAGCAGTACTTC.

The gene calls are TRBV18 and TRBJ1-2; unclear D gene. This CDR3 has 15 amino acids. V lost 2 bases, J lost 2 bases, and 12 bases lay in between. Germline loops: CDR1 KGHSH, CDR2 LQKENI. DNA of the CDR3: TGTGCCAGCTCACCAATAGAGGGAGCCAACTATGGCTACACCTTC. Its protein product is CASSPIEGANYGYTF. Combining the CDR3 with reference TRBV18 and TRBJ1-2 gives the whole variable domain NAGVMQNPRHLVRRRGQEARLRCSPMKGHSHVYWYRQLPEEGLKFMVYLQKENIIDESGMPKERFSAEFPKEGPSILRIQQVVRGDSAAYFCASSPIEGANYGYTFGSGTRLTVV.

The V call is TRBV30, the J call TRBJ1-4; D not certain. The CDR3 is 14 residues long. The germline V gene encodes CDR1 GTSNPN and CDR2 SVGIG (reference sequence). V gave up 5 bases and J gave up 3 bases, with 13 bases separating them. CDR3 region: CAWREWGANEKLFF. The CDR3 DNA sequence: TGTGCCTGGCGAGAGTGGGGAGCTAATGAAAAACTGTTTTTT.

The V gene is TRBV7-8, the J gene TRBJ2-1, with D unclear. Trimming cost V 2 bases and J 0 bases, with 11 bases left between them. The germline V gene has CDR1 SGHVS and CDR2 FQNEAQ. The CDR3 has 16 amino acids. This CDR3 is CASSLWAESSYNEQFF. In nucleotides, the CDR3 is TGTGCCAGCAGCTTATGGGCTGAATCCTCCTACAATGAGCAGTTCTTC.

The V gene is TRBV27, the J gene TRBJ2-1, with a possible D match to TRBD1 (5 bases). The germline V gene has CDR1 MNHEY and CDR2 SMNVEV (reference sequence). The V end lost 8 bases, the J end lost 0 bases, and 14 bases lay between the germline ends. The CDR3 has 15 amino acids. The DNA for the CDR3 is TGTGCCAGCGGTCAATTAGGGGACTCCTACAATGAGCAGTTCTTC. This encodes CASGQLGDSYNEQFF.

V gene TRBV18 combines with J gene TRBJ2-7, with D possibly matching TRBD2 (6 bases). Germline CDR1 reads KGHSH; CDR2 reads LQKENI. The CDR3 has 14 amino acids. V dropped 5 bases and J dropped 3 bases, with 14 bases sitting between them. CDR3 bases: TGTGCCAGCTCAAAAGGGACTGCTGACTACGAGCAGTACTTC. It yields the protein CASSKGTADYEQYF.

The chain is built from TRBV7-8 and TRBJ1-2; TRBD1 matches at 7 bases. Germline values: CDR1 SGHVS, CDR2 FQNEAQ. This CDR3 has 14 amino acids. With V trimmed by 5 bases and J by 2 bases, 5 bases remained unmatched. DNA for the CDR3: TGTGCCAGCAGCGTTAGGACAGGCAACTATGGCTACACCTTC. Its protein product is CASSVRTGNYGYTF.

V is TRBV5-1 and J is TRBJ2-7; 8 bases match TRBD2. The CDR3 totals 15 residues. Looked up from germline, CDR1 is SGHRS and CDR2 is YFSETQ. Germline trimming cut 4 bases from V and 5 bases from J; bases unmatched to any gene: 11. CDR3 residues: CASSVGDSGINEQYF. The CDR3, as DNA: TGCGCCAGCAGCGTCGGCGATAGCGGGATAAACGAGCAGTACTTC.

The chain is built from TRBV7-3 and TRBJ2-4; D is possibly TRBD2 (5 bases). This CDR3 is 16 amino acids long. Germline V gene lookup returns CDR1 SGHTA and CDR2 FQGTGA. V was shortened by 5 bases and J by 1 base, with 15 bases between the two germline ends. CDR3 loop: CASSLGPGGAKNIQYF. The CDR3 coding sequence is TGTGCCAGCAGCCTCGGACCTGGAGGCGCCAAAAACATTCAGTACTTC.

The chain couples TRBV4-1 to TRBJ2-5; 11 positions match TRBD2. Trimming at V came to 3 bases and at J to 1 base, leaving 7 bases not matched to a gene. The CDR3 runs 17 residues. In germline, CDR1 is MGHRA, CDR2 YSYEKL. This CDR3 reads CASSHRTGTSGQETQYF. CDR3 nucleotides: TGCGCCAGCAGCCACCGGACCGGGACTAGCGGCCAAGAGACCCAGTACTTC.

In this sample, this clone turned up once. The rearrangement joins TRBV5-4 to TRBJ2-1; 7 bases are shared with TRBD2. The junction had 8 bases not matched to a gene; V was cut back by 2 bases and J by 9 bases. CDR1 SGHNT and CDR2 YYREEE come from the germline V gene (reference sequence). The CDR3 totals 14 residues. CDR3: CASSFRGSGGEQFF. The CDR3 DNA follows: TGTGCCAGCAGCTTTCGCGGGAGTGGCGGTGAGCAGTTCTTC. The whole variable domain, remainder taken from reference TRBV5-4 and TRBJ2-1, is ETGVTQSPTHLIKTRGQQVTLRCSSQSGHNTVSWYQQALGQGPQFIFQYYREEENGRGNFPPRFSGLQFPNYSSELNVNALELDDSALYLCASSFRGSGGEQFFGPGTRLTVL.

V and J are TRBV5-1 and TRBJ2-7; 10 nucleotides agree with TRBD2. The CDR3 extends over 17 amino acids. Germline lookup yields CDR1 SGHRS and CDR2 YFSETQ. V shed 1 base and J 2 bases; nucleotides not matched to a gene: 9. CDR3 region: CASSLRTSGKVAYEQYF. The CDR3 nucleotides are TGCGCCAGCAGCTTGAGAACTAGCGGGAAGGTTGCCTACGAGCAGTACTTC.

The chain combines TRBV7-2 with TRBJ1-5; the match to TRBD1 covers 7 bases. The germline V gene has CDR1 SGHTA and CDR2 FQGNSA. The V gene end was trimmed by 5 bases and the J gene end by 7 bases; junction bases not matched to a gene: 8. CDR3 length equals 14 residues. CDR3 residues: CASSDRQGRQPQHF. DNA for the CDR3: TGTGCCAGCAGCGACAGACAGGGAAGACAGCCCCAGCATTTT.

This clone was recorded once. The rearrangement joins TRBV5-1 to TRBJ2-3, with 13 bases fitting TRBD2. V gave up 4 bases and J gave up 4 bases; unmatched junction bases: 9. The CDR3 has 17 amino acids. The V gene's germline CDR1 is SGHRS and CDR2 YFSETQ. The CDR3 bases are TGCGCCAGCAGCGGGGGGACTAGCGGGACCGCCCCAGATACGCAGTATTTT. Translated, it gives CASSGGTSGTAPDTQYF.

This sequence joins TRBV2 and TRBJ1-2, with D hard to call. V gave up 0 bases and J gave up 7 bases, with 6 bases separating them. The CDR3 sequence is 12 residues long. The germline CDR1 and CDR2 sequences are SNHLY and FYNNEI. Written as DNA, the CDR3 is TGTGCCAGCAGTGAAGCCCGCGCTGGCTACACCTTC. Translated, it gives CASSEARAGYTF. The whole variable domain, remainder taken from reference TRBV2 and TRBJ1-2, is EPEVTQTPSHQVTQMGQEVILRCVPISNHLYFYWYRQILGQKVEFLVSFYNNEISEKSEIFDDQFSVERPDGSNFTLKIRSTKLEDSAMYFCASSEARAGYTFGSGTRLTVV.

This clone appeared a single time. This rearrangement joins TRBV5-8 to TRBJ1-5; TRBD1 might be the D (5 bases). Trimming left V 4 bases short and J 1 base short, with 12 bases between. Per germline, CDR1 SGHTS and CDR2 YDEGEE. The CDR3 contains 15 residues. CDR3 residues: CASSQGLVSNQPQHF. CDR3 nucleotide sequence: TGTGCCAGCAGCCAGGGCCTTGTCAGCAATCAGCCCCAGCATTTT.

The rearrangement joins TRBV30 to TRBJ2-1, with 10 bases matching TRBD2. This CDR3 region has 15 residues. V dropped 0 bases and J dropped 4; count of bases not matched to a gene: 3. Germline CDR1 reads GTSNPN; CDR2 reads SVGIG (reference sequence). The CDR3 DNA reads TGTGCCTGGAGTGTACTAGCGGGGAGGTACAATGAGCAGTTCTTC. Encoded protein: CAWSVLAGRYNEQFF.